The 9 T cell receptor beta chains below come from one sample, sequenced in a study of blood T cell repertoires in COVID-19. Some clones are missing from TCRdb's copy, which holds only in-frame ones; the method was immunoSEQ multiplex PCR. The sample gives about 270,000 clones, around 93% of which show up once; around 2.8% is in the top ten. The sample consisted of PBMCs or T cells enriched from blood (not recorded which). These receptors were collected from a man in his forties who had been exposed to COVID-19.

The chain has TRBV5-6 and TRBJ2-2, with 7 bases matching TRBD2. This CDR3 comprises 16 residues. Trimming cost V 4 bases and J 5 bases; bases outside gene matches: 11. The germline CDR1 and CDR2 sequences are SGHDT and YYEEEE. DNA for the CDR3: TGTGCCAGCAGCCGGTACGCGGGACTAACTACCGGGGAGCTGTTTTTT. Translation gives CASSRYAGLTTGELFF. Looking up the rest from reference TRBV5-6 and TRBJ2-2 gives the full variable domain: DAGVTQSPTHLIKTRGQQVTLRCSPKSGHDTVSWYQQALGQGPQFIFQYYEEEERQRGNFPDRFSGHQFPNYSSELNVNALLLGDSALYLCASSRYAGLTTGELFFGEGSRLTVL.

The rearrangement joins TRBV9 to TRBJ2-1; the match to TRBD2 covers 13 bases. The CDR3 covers 16 residues. The germline V gene has CDR1 SGDLS and CDR2 YYNGEE. The trim removed 4 bases at V and 9 bases at J, leaving 10 bases unmatched. This chain's CDR3 is CASSPWTSGSPPEQFF. The CDR3 DNA reads as TGTGCCAGCAGCCCATGGACTAGCGGGAGTCCTCCTGAGCAGTTCTTC.

CDR3 sequence (DNA): TGTGTCAGAAGCTTAAGTATCGGCAGGCCCTCTCTTAGTTCTAACTATGGCTACACCTTC. Encoded protein: CVRSLSIGRPSLSSNYGYTF. The chain is built from TRBV7-5 and TRBJ1-2; TRBD1 reflects the table's D call only, with no check against the DNA. TRBV7-5 is a pseudogene segment. The CDR3 contains 20 residues.

V and J are TRBV5-4 and TRBJ2-2, with TRBD2 identical over 10 bases. V was clipped by 4 bases and J by 1 base; unmatched bases: 4. The V gene's germline CDR1 is SGHNT and CDR2 YYREEE (reference sequence). This CDR3 region has 16 residues. The CDR3, as DNA: TGTGCCAGCAGCCCCGGACTAGCGGTGAACACCGGGGAGCTGTTTTTT. Its translation: CASSPGLAVNTGELFF.

V gene TRBV5-1 combines with J gene TRBJ2-7; tentatively, D is TRBD1 (6 bases). Germline V gives CDR1 SGHRS, CDR2 YFSETQ. Trimming took off 7 bases at V and 7 bases at J, with 21 bases between the two ends. The CDR3 is made up of 14 amino acids. This CDR3 reads CASGRDTPKQEQYF. DNA of the CDR3: TGCGCCAGCGGCCGGGACACACCCAAACAGGAGCAGTACTTC. Drawing the rest from reference TRBV5-1 and TRBJ2-7, the complete variable domain is KAGVTQTPRYLIKTRGQQVTLSCSPISGHRSVSWYQQTPGQGLQFLFEYFSETQRNKGNFPGRFSGRQFSNSRSEMNVSTLELGDSALYLCASGRDTPKQEQYFGPGTRLTVT.

The V and J genes are TRBV7-8 and TRBJ2-1; possible D gene TRBD1, 5 bases. The V and J ends lost 5 bases and 5 bases respectively, with 10 bases between them. CDR1 is SGHVS, CDR2 FQNEAQ, per germline. The CDR3 is 13 residues long. This CDR3 reads CASSQDRNNEQFF. Written as DNA, the CDR3 is TGTGCCAGCAGCCAAGACAGAAACAATGAGCAGTTCTTC.

J is TRBJ2-1 and V is TRBV19, with 8 bases lining up with TRBD2. Germline V lookup: CDR1 LNHDA, CDR2 SQIVND (reference sequence). V was clipped by 5 bases and J by 9 bases; unmatched bases: 9. This CDR3 contains 14 residues. The CDR3 sequence: CASSYHSGTVEQFF. The CDR3 DNA is TGTGCCAGTAGTTACCATAGCGGGACTGTTGAGCAGTTCTTC.

The chain employs TRBV7-2 and TRBJ2-3; 7 positions match TRBD2. The CDR3 spans 18 residues. V was clipped by 7 bases and J by 1 base; unmatched bases: 17. The V gene's germline CDR1 is SGHTA and CDR2 FQGNSA. The CDR3 spells CASTQFLAGESGTDTQYF. The CDR3 DNA reads TGTGCCAGCACCCAGTTTCTGGCGGGAGAGTCTGGCACAGATACGCAGTATTTT.

The chain combines TRBV27 with TRBJ1-1; D is ambiguous. Germline V gives CDR1 MNHEY, CDR2 SMNVEV (reference sequence). This CDR3 is 14 amino acids long. Trimming cost V 6 bases and J 5 bases, with 16 bases left between them. DNA for the CDR3: TGTGCCAGCAGGGACTTACAGAGGTGGACTGAAGCTTTCTTT. Amino acids: CASRDLQRWTEAFF.